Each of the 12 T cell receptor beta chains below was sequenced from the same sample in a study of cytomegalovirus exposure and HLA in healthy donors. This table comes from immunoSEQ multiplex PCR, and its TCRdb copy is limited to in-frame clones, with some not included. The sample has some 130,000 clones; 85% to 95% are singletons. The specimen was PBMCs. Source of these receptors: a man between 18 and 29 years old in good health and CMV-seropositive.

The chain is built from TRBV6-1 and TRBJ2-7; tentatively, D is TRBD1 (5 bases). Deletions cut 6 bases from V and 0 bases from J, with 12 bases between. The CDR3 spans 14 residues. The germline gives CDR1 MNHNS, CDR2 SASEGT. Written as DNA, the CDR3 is TGTGCCAGCAGGGCTACGACAGACTCCTACGAGCAGTACTTC. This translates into CASRATTDSYEQYF.

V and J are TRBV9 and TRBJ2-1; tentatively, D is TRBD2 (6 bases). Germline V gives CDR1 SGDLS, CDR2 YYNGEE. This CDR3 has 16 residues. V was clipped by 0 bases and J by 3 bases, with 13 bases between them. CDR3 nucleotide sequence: TGTGCCAGCAGCGTAGGGGCGGGATCCTACTACAATGAGCAGTTCTTC. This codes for CASSVGAGSYYNEQFF.

This CDR3 reads CASSFLAGADTQYF. CDR3 DNA: TGCGCCAGCAGCTTTCTAGCGGGAGCGGATACGCAGTATTTT. V and J are TRBV5-1 and TRBJ2-3, with 10 bases identical to TRBD2. Trimming removed 2 bases from V and 6 bases from J; junction bases left unmatched: 3. CDR1 SGHRS and CDR2 YFSETQ come from the germline V gene. CDR3 length: 14 residues.

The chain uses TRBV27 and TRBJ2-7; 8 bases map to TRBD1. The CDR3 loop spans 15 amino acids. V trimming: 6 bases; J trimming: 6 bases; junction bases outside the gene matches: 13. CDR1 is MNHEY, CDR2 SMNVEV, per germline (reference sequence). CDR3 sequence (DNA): TGTGCCAGCAGGTCCGCCGGGACAGGCGTTTTCGAGCAGTACTTC. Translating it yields CASRSAGTGVFEQYF.

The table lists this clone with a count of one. Here the CDR3 DNA reads TGTGCCAGCAGTTTAGTTAGCAACACCGGGGAGCTGTTTTTT. Translated: CASSLVSNTGELFF. J is TRBJ2-2 and V is TRBV27, with D unresolved. Germline V lookup: CDR1 MNHEY, CDR2 SMNVEV (reference sequence). V lost 2 bases and J lost 2, with 6 bases in between. This CDR3 contains 14 residues.

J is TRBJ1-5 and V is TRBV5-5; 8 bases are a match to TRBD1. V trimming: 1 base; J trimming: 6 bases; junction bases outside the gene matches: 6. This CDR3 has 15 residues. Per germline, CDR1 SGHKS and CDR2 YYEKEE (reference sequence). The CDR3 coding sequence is TGTGCCAGCAGCTTGTTGGCAGGGGGCGGTCAGCCCCAGCATTTT. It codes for CASSLLAGGGQPQHF.

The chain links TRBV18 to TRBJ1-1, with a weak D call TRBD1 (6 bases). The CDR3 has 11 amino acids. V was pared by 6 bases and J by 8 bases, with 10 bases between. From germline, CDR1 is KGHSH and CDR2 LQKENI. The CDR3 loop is CASSPGGEAFF. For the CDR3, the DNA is TGTGCCAGCTCCCCGGGGGGCGAAGCTTTCTTT.

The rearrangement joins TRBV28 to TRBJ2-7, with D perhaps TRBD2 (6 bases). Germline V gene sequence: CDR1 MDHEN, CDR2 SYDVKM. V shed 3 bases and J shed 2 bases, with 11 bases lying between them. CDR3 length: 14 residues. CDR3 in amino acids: CASSFELAPYEQYF. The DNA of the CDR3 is TGTGCCAGCAGTTTTGAACTAGCCCCCTACGAGCAGTACTTC.

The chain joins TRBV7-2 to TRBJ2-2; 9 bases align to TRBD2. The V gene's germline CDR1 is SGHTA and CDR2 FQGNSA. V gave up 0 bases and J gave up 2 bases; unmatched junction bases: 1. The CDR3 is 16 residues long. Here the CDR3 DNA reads TGTGCCAGCAGCTTAGCTAGCGGGGGCAACACCGGGGAGCTGTTTTTT. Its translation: CASSLASGGNTGELFF.

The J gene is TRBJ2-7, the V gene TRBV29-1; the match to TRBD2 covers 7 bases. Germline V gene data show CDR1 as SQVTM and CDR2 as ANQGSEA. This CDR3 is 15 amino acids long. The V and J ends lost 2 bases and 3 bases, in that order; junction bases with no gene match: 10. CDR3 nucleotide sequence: TGCAGCGTTGAAAGGAGCGGGGCCAGGGACTACGAGCAGTACTTC. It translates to CSVERSGARDYEQYF.

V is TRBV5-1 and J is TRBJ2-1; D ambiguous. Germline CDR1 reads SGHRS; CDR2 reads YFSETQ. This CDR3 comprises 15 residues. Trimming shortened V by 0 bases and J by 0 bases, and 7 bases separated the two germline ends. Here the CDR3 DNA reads TGCGCCAGCAGCTTGGCAGGCTTCTCCTACAATGAGCAGTTCTTC. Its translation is CASSLAGFSYNEQFF.

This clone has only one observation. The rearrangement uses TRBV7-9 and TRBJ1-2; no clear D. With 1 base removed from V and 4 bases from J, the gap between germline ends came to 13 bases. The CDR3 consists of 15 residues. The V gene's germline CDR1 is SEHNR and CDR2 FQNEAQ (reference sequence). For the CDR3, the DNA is TGTGCCAGCAGCTTAGGGGCCCCCAGCGGCTATGGCTACACCTTC. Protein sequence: CASSLGAPSGYGYTF.